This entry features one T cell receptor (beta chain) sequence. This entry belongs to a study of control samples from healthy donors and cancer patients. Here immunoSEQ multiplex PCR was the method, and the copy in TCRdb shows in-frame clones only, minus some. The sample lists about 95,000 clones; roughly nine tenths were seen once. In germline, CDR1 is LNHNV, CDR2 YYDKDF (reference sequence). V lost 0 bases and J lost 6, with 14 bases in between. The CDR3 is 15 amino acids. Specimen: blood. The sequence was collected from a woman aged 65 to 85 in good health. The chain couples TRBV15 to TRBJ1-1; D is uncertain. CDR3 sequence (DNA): TGTGCCACCAGCAGAGATCGTCTACGTATGGCTGAAGCTTTCTTT. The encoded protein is CATSRDRLRMAEAFF.